A selection of T cell receptor beta chains follows, all from one sample in a study of T cells in Graves' hyperthyroidism and ophthalmopathy. TCRdb re-called the multiplex PCR reads through MiXCR, storing one row per CDR3 protein. The sample records over 700,000 distinct CDR3 sequences, about 38% being singletons. Sequencing was performed on blood. These receptor sequences come from a young man with Graves' hyperthyroidism. Both conserved end residues are part of each CDR3. Each record gives: clone size, J gene, V gene, D gene, CDR3 DNA, CDR3 protein. The D gene is left open where the match is weak. Size values are once, few and many counts, or a class for expanded clones, and some rows have none.

once,TRBJ2-5,TRBV7-9,.,TGTGCCAGCAGCTTGCCCGAGGCAGGGAAAGAGACCCAGTACTTC,CASSLPEAGKETQYF
.,TRBJ2-6,TRBV7-9,.,TGTGCCAGCAGCACCTGGAGTGGGGCCAACGTCCTGACTTTC,CASSTWSGANVLTF
.,TRBJ1-4,TRBV2,.,TGTGCCAGCCCCTACGAGGGGCCAGCTAATGAAAAACTGTTTTTT,CASPYEGPANEKLFF
.,TRBJ1-5,TRBV2,.,TGTGCCAGCAACCGGGACTGGACTAGCAATCAGCCCCAGCATTTT,CASNRDWTSNQPQHF
.,TRBJ1-4,TRBV29-1,TRBD1,TGCAGCGTTGAAGGACAGGGGGGTGAAAAACTGTTTTTT,CSVEGQGGEKLFF
many,TRBJ1-1,TRBV12-3/TRBV12-4,.,TGTGCCAGCAGCTTAGGTCGGTCGAACACTGAAGCTTTCTTT,CASSLGRSNTEAFF
many,TRBJ2-7,TRBV15,.,TGTGCCACCAGCATAGGGCCTCCTTGGCGCGAGCAGTACTTC,CATSIGPPWREQYF
many,TRBJ1-5,TRBV7-2,.,TGTGCCAGCAGCTTAGCCGGGGGCGATCAGCCCCAGCATTTT,CASSLAGGDQPQHF
few,TRBJ1-4,TRBV7-9,.,TGTGCCAGCAGCTTAGGGGGAAGGGGAGGTGAAAAACTGTTTTTT,CASSLGGRGGEKLFF
few,TRBJ1-5,TRBV19,.,TGTGCCAGTAGTAGGTTGGCGGGGTTGGAACCCCAGCATTTT,CASSRLAGLEPQHF
few,TRBJ1-2,TRBV2,.,TGTGCCAACCGAGCTTCCGGACACTATGGCTACACCTTC,CANRASGHYGYTF
many,TRBJ1-1,TRBV7-4,.,TGTGCCAGCAAGGAGGTCCTGAAAGAAGCTTTCTTT,CASKEVLKEAFF
many,TRBJ1-2,TRBV7-8,.,TGTGCCAGCAGCTTAGAACCGACCTATGGCTACACCTTC,CASSLEPTYGYTF
few,TRBJ1-5,TRBV7-2,TRBD1,TGTGCCAGCAGCTTAAATGCCCCACCCAGGGGGAATCAGCCCCAGCATTTT,CASSLNAPPRGNQPQHF
.,TRBJ2-1,TRBV7-3,.,TGTGCCAGCAGCTTATACCCCACCAATGAGCAGTTCTTC,CASSLYPTNEQFF
.,TRBJ2-7,TRBV7-8,TRBD1,TGTGCCAGCAGCTCCCCCGGGACAGCGATCTACGAGCAGTACTTC,CASSSPGTAIYEQYF
many,TRBJ1-4,TRBV6-5,.,TGTGCCAGCAAGGATCGACGGAATGAAAAACTGTTTTTT,CASKDRRNEKLFF
.,TRBJ2-7,TRBV20-1,TRBD1,TGCAGTGCAAGCCCGACAGGGGGCTACGAGCAGTACTTC,CSASPTGGYEQYF
few,TRBJ2-5,TRBV9,.,TGTGCCAGCAGCGTAGAGGGGGGACAGTCGGAGACCCAGTACTTC,CASSVEGGQSETQYF
few,TRBJ2-6,TRBV6-5,.,TGTGCCAGCTGGCAGTCCAGCTCTGGGGCCAACGTCCTGACTTTC,CASWQSSSGANVLTF
.,TRBJ1-3,TRBV28,.,TGTGCCAGCAACCTAGAGGGGGTCGGAAACACCATATATTTT,CASNLEGVGNTIYF
.,TRBJ2-5,TRBV12-3/TRBV12-4,.,TGTGCCAGCAGTTTAGGTCTTGAGGGAGACAATCAGCCCCAGTACTTC,CASSLGLEGDNQPQYF
.,TRBJ2-7,TRBV29-1,.,TGCAGCGTTGTACTCGGTGACACCGGGGAGCTGTACTTC,CSVVLGDTGELYF
.,TRBJ1-1,TRBV2,TRBD1,TGTGCCAGCAGTGAGGACAGGCGCCAGGGGACTGAAGCTTTCTTT,CASSEDRRQGTEAFF
few,TRBJ1-5,TRBV7-9,TRBD1,TGTGCCAGCAGTTTAGGGACAGGGGATAGCAATCAGCCCCAGCATTTT,CASSLGTGDSNQPQHF
many,TRBJ2-7,TRBV10-3,TRBD1,TGTGCCATCAGTTGGGACAGTTCCTACGAGCAGTACTTC,CAISWDSSYEQYF
many,TRBJ2-6,TRBV25-1,.,TGTGCCAGCAGTGAACCAGCTGGGGCCAACGTCCTGACTTTC,CASSEPAGANVLTF
.,TRBJ2-6,TRBV12-3/TRBV12-4,.,TGTGCCAGCGGGTTCCCGAGCTCTGGGGCCAACGTCCTGACTTTC,CASGFPSSGANVLTF
.,TRBJ1-3,TRBV15,TRBD1,TGTGCCACCACTGACAGGGGGTCTACCATATATTTT,CATTDRGSTIYF
.,TRBJ1-2,TRBV5-1,.,TGCGCCAGCAGCTTGGATAGAAACTCTGGAAACACCTTC,CASSLDRNSGNTF
.,TRBJ1-1,TRBV7-9,TRBD1,TGTGCCAGCAACCTACCGCCGGGACAGGGGCAATCGAACACTGAAGCTTTCTTT,CASNLPPGQGQSNTEAFF
few,TRBJ2-7,TRBV9,.,TGTGCCAGCAGCCCCTGGGGGGATTACTACGAGCAGTACTTC,CASSPWGDYYEQYF
few,TRBJ2-5,TRBV7-3,.,TGTGCCAGCAGCTTAAAGGGGGGCCCTACCCAGTACTTC,CASSLKGGPTQYF
few,TRBJ1-1,TRBV7-9,.,TGTGCCAGCAGCCAGAACACCAGACGGATTTACACTGAAGCTTTCTTT,CASSQNTRRIYTEAFF
.,TRBJ1-5,TRBV10-3,.,TGTGCCATCAAGAGAGGGGATAGCAATCAGCCCCAGCATTTT,CAIKRGDSNQPQHF
.,TRBJ2-3,TRBV4-3,.,TGCGCCAGCAGCCTTGGGGCAGCGAACACAGATACGCAGTATTTT,CASSLGAANTDTQYF
many,TRBJ1-3,TRBV7-9,.,TGTGCCAGCAGCTTAAAGGGCTCTGGAAACACCATATATTTT,CASSLKGSGNTIYF
.,TRBJ2-7,TRBV7-2,.,TGTGCCAGCAGCCGGGACGCCTTCGAGCAGTACTTC,CASSRDAFEQYF
.,TRBJ1-2,TRBV2,.,TGTGCCAGCAGTGAAGGTGTCAGGGATCATGGCTACACCTTC,CASSEGVRDHGYTF
.,TRBJ2-7,TRBV6-5,.,TGTGCCAGCAGTCCCCCCGACCGAGCTCCAGGATACGAGCAGTACTTC,CASSPPDRAPGYEQYF
.,TRBJ2-5,TRBV5-6,.,TGCGCCAGCAGCTGGGACGGGCAAGAGACCCAGTACTTC,CASSWDGQETQYF
once,TRBJ2-2,TRBV11-1,TRBD2,TGTGCCAGCAGGGCCGGGACTAGCAGGCGGACCGGGGAGCTGTTTTTT,CASRAGTSRRTGELFF
.,TRBJ1-4,TRBV2,.,TGTGCCAGTATCTACAGCCGAACTAATGAAAAACTGTTTTTT,CASIYSRTNEKLFF
.,TRBJ1-6,TRBV2,.,TGTGCCGGCAGCCTTTGGGAGGGCTCACCCCTCCACTTT,CAGSLWEGSPLHF
.,TRBJ2-5,TRBV5-4,TRBD2,TGTGCCAGCAGCCCCTACCGGACTAGCGGGGTACGAGAGACCCAGTACTTC,CASSPYRTSGVRETQYF
.,TRBJ1-2,TRBV10-3,.,TGTGCCATCAGTGAGGGAAGTGGCAGCTATGGCTACACCTTC,CAISEGSGSYGYTF
.,TRBJ2-7,TRBV6-2/TRBV6-3,.,TGTGCCAGCAGGGTTGACAGCTACGAGTGGTACTTC,CASRVDSYEWYF
few,TRBJ2-2,TRBV6-5,.,TGTGCCAGCAGTTACTCGAGGGGCCAGCTGTTTTTT,CASSYSRGQLFF
.,TRBJ1-1,TRBV5-1,.,TGCGCCAGCAGCTCTCGACCGCTGAACACTGAAGCTTTCTTT,CASSSRPLNTEAFF
.,TRBJ1-2,TRBV2,.,TGTGCCAGCAGTGGGACCCGGGGTGGCTACACCTTC,CASSGTRGGYTF
.,TRBJ1-5,TRBV7-6,TRBD1,TGTGCCAGCAGATCTCTGGACAGGGTTAATCAGCCCCAGCATTTT,CASRSLDRVNQPQHF
few,TRBJ2-5,TRBV5-1,.,TGCGCCAGCACCTCGACAGAGACTTTTTTCCGGTACTTC,CASTSTETFFRYF